The text below deals with one TCR beta chain. This sample is drawn from a study of T-cell reconstitution after alpha-beta-depleted transplantation in children. Germline trimming cut 3 bases from V and 1 base from J; bases unmatched to any gene: 6. In germline, CDR1 is SGDLS, CDR2 YYNGEE. This CDR3 comprises 17 residues. For TCRbeta, the library was prepared with unique molecular identifiers. TCRdb passed the PCR reads through MiXCR, listing each CDR3 protein once. The sample lists about 610,000 distinct CDR3 sequences, over 9.5% seen once, with roughly 3.9% in the top ten. The chain joins TRBV9 to TRBJ1-3, with TRBD1 matching 11 bases. The clonotype originates from a human donor who donated a stem cell graft to a child with acute myeloid leukemia. This specimen was PBMCs from the stem cell graft donor, taken from the stem cell graft. CDR3 in amino acids: CASSAGTGGLSGNTIYF. The CDR3 DNA sequence: TGTGCCAGCAGCGCCGGGACAGGGGGTTTGTCTGGAAACACCATATATTTT.